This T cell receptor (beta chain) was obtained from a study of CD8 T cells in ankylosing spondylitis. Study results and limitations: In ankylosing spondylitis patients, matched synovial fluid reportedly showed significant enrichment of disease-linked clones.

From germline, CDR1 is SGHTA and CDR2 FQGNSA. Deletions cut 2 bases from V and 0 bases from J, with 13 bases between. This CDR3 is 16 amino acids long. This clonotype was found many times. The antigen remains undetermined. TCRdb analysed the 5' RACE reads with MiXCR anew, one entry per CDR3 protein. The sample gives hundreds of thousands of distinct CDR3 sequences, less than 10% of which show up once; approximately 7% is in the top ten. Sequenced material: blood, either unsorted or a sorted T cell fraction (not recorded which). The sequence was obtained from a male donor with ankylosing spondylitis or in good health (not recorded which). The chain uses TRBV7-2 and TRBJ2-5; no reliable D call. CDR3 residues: CASSLLGRMDQETQYF. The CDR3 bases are TGTGCCAGCAGCTTACTGGGCAGAATGGACCAAGAGACCCAGTACTTC.